Listed here are 30 T cell receptor beta chains from one sample, sequenced in a study of human T cells and chemical hapten exposure. Time point defined: patch test 1, 2 weeks after DPC sensitization. Treatment defined: therapeutic diphenylcyclopropenone sensitization with weekly scalp DPC. In TCRdb, the RACE reads were re-called with MiXCR into one record per CDR3 protein. The sample consists of 340,000 or so distinct CDR3 sequences, under 8% of them appearing once. The input for sequencing was whole blood, taken in connection with sensitization to the hapten diphenylcyclopropenone (DPC). The receptors come from a woman aged 18-29 years with alopecia areata. Some clones in this sample may be carry-over from other donors' samples.

This clonotype was found many times. The chain couples TRBV5-6 to TRBJ1-2; no clear D. The V and J ends lost 0 bases and 1 base respectively, with 4 bases between them. Germline-derived CDR1 and CDR2 are SGHDT and YYEEEE. The CDR3 consists of 13 residues. CDR3 region: CASSLESNYGYTF. Written as DNA, the CDR3 is TGTGCCAGCAGCTTGGAGAGTAACTATGGCTACACCTTC. The full variable domain, with the rest looked up from reference TRBV5-6 and TRBJ1-2, is DAGVTQSPTHLIKTRGQQVTLRCSPKSGHDTVSWYQQALGQGPQFIFQYYEEEERQRGNFPDRFSGHQFPNYSSELNVNALLLGDSALYLCASSLESNYGYTFGSGTRLTVV.

This clonotype was recorded many times. The J gene is TRBJ2-1, the V gene TRBV7-8; 8 nucleotides line up with TRBD2. This CDR3 is 15 amino acids long. The germline CDR1 and CDR2 sequences are SGHVS and FQNEAQ. Trimming cost V 2 bases and J 2 bases; bases outside gene matches: 2. The CDR3 loop is CASSLRGGPYNEQFF. In DNA form, the CDR3 reads TGTGCCAGCAGCTTACGGGGGGGCCCCTACAATGAGCAGTTCTTC. The full variable domain, rest sourced from reference TRBV7-8 and TRBJ2-1, is GAGVSQSPRYKVAKRGQDVALRCDPISGHVSLFWYQQALGQGPEFLTYFQNEAQLDKSGLPSDRFFAERPEGSVSTLKIQRTQQEDSAVYLCASSLRGGPYNEQFFGPGTRLTVL.

In its sample, this clonotype was seen a few times. This chain connects TRBV15 to TRBJ2-1, with D unresolved. Trimming cost V 0 bases and J 11 bases, with 8 bases left between them. The CDR3 runs 12 residues. Per the germline V gene, CDR1 is LNHNV and CDR2 is YYDKDF (reference sequence). The CDR3: CATSRDHGKQFF. CDR3 DNA sequence: TGTGCCACCAGCAGAGATCATGGGAAGCAGTTCTTC.

This clonotype appeared a few times. CDR3 nucleotide sequence: TGCGCCAGCACGCCCGGGGCTTTGGATAATTCACCCCTCCACTTT. Translation: CASTPGALDNSPLHF. The chain has TRBV5-1 and TRBJ1-6, with a weak D call TRBD1 (5 bases). Trimming took off 6 bases at V and 5 bases at J, with 15 bases between the two ends. The CDR3 covers 15 residues. CDR1 SGHRS and CDR2 YFSETQ come from the germline V gene.

This clonotype was observed once. The chain has TRBV5-1 and TRBJ1-1; 8 nucleotides agree with TRBD1. The CDR3 has 13 amino acids. CDR1 SGHRS and CDR2 YFSETQ come from the germline V gene. V trimming: 4 bases; J trimming: 7 bases; junction bases outside the gene matches: 6. The CDR3 sequence is CASSPGQGVEAFF. CDR3 nucleotide sequence: TGCGCCAGCAGCCCCGGACAGGGTGTTGAAGCTTTCTTT.

The rearrangement uses TRBV6-5 and TRBJ2-3; D gene ambiguous. This CDR3 has 14 residues. The germline V gene encodes CDR1 MNHEY and CDR2 SVGAGI. Trimming cost V 5 bases and J 1 base, with 10 bases left between them. The DNA of the CDR3 is TGTGCCAGCAGTCCGTTAGGGCGCACAGATACGCAGTATTTT. Amino acid sequence: CASSPLGRTDTQYF.

The J gene is TRBJ1-5, the V gene TRBV15; 8 bases fit TRBD1. CDR3 length: 15 residues. J lost 3 bases, V lost 6 bases, and 7 bases had no gene match. Germline assignment: CDR1 LNHNV and CDR2 YYDKDF (reference sequence). Here the CDR3 DNA reads TGTGCCACCAGTTCTAGGACAGGGAACAATCAGCCCCAGCATTTT. Its protein product is CATSSRTGNNQPQHF. The whole variable domain, filled in from reference TRBV15 and TRBJ1-5, reads DAMVIQNPRYQVTQFGKPVTLSCSQTLNHNVMYWYQQKSSQAPKLLFHYYDKDFNNEADTPDNFQSRRPNTSFCFLDIRSPGLGDTAMYLCATSSRTGNNQPQHFGDGTRLSIL.

The sample holds many counts of this clonotype. The chain carries TRBV7-6 and TRBJ1-2; 7 bases line up with TRBD1. The germline V gene encodes CDR1 SGHVS and CDR2 FNYEAQ. This CDR3 spans 14 amino acids. J lost 8 bases, V lost 0 bases, and 6 bases had no gene match. The CDR3 sequence is CASSLAEGADGYTF. The CDR3 coding sequence is TGTGCCAGCAGCTTAGCGGAGGGGGCGGACGGCTACACCTTC.

This chain connects TRBV12-3 or TRBV12-4 to TRBJ2-4, with 9 positions matching TRBD1. With V trimmed by 5 bases and J by 4 bases, 9 bases remained unmatched. The CDR3 runs to 16 residues. The CDR3 DNA sequence: TGTGCCAGCAGTCCACCGGGACAGGGAAGGAAAAACATTCAGTACTTC. Amino acid sequence: CASSPPGQGRKNIQYF.

Concerning this clonotype itself: Being one base from a much bigger clone, this may be a read error. This chain connects TRBV3-1 to TRBJ2-7; D is uncertain. Germline V gene lookup returns CDR1 LGHDT and CDR2 YNNKEL (reference sequence). With 4 bases removed from V and 6 bases from J, the gap between germline ends came to 7 bases. CDR3 length: 11 residues. CDR3 DNA: TGTGCCAGCAGCCGAGGCCTCGAGCAGTACTTC. It yields the protein CASSRGLEQYF.

V gene TRBV6-5 combines with J gene TRBJ2-2; 10 bases fit TRBD2. With 0 bases clipped from V and 0 bases from J, the junction kept 7 bases outside the gene matches. The V gene's germline CDR1 is MNHEY and CDR2 SVGAGI. This CDR3 spans 19 amino acids. The CDR3 bases are TGTGCCAGCAGTTACTCGGCTAGCGGGGGACCCGCGAACACCGGGGAGCTGTTTTTT. Its protein is CASSYSASGGPANTGELFF.

There are a few counts of this clonotype. This chain's CDR3 is CASSRGGTSGLGELFF. The CDR3 DNA is TGTGCCAGCAGCCGAGGGGGGACTAGCGGTCTTGGGGAGCTGTTTTTT. V and J are TRBV7-3 and TRBJ2-2, with TRBD2 identical over 11 bases. This CDR3 has 16 residues. Germline trimming cut 5 bases from V and 8 bases from J; bases unmatched to any gene: 10. Germline V gives CDR1 SGHTA, CDR2 FQGTGA. The full variable domain, completed using reference TRBV7-3 and TRBJ2-2, is GAGVSQTPSNKVTEKGKYVELRCDPISGHTALYWYRQSLGQGPEFLIYFQGTGAADDSGLPNDRFFAVRPEGSVSTLKIQRTERGDSAVYLCASSRGGTSGLGELFFGEGSRLTVL.

This clonotype was detected ten times or more. This chain links TRBV6-5 with TRBJ2-3; D not resolved. Trimming pared 6 bases from V and 2 bases from J, leaving 9 bases between. This CDR3 contains 13 residues. CDR1 is MNHEY, CDR2 SVGAGI, per germline. CDR3 sequence (DNA): TGTGCCAGCAGGAGCCGCGTCACAGATACGCAGTATTTT. This sequence encodes CASRSRVTDTQYF.

The V call is TRBV3-1, the J call TRBJ2-1; no clear D gene. V lost 0 bases and J 4 bases, leaving 10 bases between the germline ends. Germline assignment: CDR1 LGHDT and CDR2 YNNKEL (reference sequence). CDR3 length: 15 amino acids. The CDR3 DNA is TGTGCCAGCAGCCAAGAACAGCCCGGTTACAATGAGCAGTTCTTC. The encoded protein is CASSQEQPGYNEQFF.

This clonotype was counted many times. The chain recombines TRBV11-2 with TRBJ2-2, with unresolved D. The CDR3 covers 15 residues. Germline CDR1 and CDR2: SGHAT and FQNNGV. The V end was cut by 3 bases, the J end by 8 bases, with 16 bases between. The CDR3 region has the DNA TGTGCCAGCAGCTTCCTTAGCCACGTATCTGGGGAGCTGTTTTTT. Amino acids: CASSFLSHVSGELFF.

This sequence joins TRBV6-1 and TRBJ1-5, with TRBD1 matching 9 bases. CDR1 MNHNS and CDR2 SASEGT come from the germline V gene. This CDR3 has 13 residues. With V trimmed by 5 bases and J by 8 bases, 4 bases remained unmatched. Here the CDR3 DNA reads TGTGCCAGCAGTCCAACAGGGGGCGAGCCCCAGCATTTT. This translates into CASSPTGGEPQHF.

V is TRBV12-3 or TRBV12-4 and J is TRBJ2-1; a possible D gene is TRBD1 (5 bases). The CDR3 contains 17 residues. Trimming took off 5 bases at V and 10 bases at J, with 27 bases between the two ends. CDR3 nucleotide sequence: TGTGCCAGCAGTGCCACTACTCGACAGAGAACACAATCGGAGCAGTTCTTC. This gives the protein CASSATTRQRTQSEQFF.

The J gene is TRBJ1-2, the V gene TRBV10-2, with D possibly matching TRBD1 (6 bases). V lost 0 bases to trimming and J lost 3 bases, with 11 bases between them. CDR3 length: 15 residues. CDR1 is WSHSY, CDR2 SAAADI, per germline. The DNA for the CDR3 is TGCGCCAGCAGTGAGTCCCTACGACAGGACTATGGCTACACCTTC. Translation: CASSESLRQDYGYTF.

This clonotype occurred a few times. V gene TRBV7-9 combines with J gene TRBJ1-1, with TRBD1 matching 7 bases. The CDR3 covers 16 residues. Germline V CDR1 and CDR2: SEHNR, FQNEAQ (reference sequence). The V and J ends lost 4 bases and 5 bases, in that order; junction bases with no gene match: 13. CDR3 coding DNA: TGTGCCAGCAGCTCCATGACAGGGCCCATTGGGACTGAAGCTTTCTTT. Protein sequence: CASSSMTGPIGTEAFF.

This clonotype showed up just a few times. DNA for the CDR3: TGCAGTGCTAGGGCCCCTTTGGACACTGAAGCTTTCTTT. It translates to CSARAPLDTEAFF. This chain links TRBV20-1 with TRBJ1-1; D remains unclear. The CDR3 totals 13 residues. Trimming left V 3 bases short and J 3 bases short, with 11 bases between. Looked up from germline, CDR1 is DFQATT and CDR2 is SNEGSKA (reference sequence).

Many counts were recorded for this clonotype. CDR3 sequence (DNA): TGTGCCAGCACCCTGGGAGCGGGGCCCACAGATACGCAGTATTTT. Protein sequence: CASTLGAGPTDTQYF. The rearrangement links TRBV11-1 to TRBJ2-3; 7 positions agree with TRBD2. The J segment lost 2 bases and the V segment lost 7 bases, leaving 9 bases of the junction unmatched. This CDR3 region has 15 residues. Germline V lookup: CDR1 SGHAT, CDR2 FQDESV (reference sequence).

The V gene is TRBV7-9, the J gene TRBJ1-2; D remains ambiguous. Trimming stripped 5 bases from V and 4 bases from J, with 8 bases between. CDR3 length: 12 amino acids. Per the germline V gene, CDR1 is SEHNR and CDR2 is FQNEAQ (reference sequence). The CDR3 nucleotides read TGTGCCAGCAGCCCCCCTACCTATGGCTACACCTTC. This codes for CASSPPTYGYTF.

This clonotype turned up a few times. The chain carries TRBV29-1 and TRBJ2-7; 8 positions match TRBD2. This CDR3 has 11 amino acids. V lost 6 bases, J lost 3 bases, and 1 base stayed unmatched. CDR1 and CDR2 (germline): SQVTM, ANQGSEA. The CDR3 region is CSVGGDYEQYF. The CDR3 DNA reads TGCAGCGTCGGGGGGGACTACGAGCAGTACTTC.

This clonotype came up a few times. The chain has TRBV20-1 and TRBJ2-3, with TRBD2 matching over 12 bases. Trimming cost V 4 bases and J 3 bases; bases outside gene matches: 8. CDR1 DFQATT and CDR2 SNEGSKA come from the germline V gene (reference sequence). The CDR3 has 16 residues. CDR3 nucleotides: TGCAGTGCTACTCGGACTAGCGGGGTTGTGACAGATACGCAGTATTTT. As protein: CSATRTSGVVTDTQYF.

The rearrangement uses TRBV7-2 and TRBJ2-3; D gene unclear. V was shortened by 1 base and J by 6 bases, with 17 bases between the two germline ends. CDR1 is SGHTA, CDR2 FQGNSA, per germline. This CDR3 is built from 16 residues. CDR3 DNA sequence: TGTGCCAGCAGCTTAGGACCTCAGGCTAGAATGGATACGCAGTATTTT. Protein: CASSLGPQARMDTQYF.

This clonotype was observed many times. The chain employs TRBV7-6 and TRBJ2-3; D possibly corresponds to TRBD1 (6 bases). The CDR3 runs to 14 residues. Trimming removed 3 bases at V and 3 bases at J, with 10 bases between. Germline assignment: CDR1 SGHVS and CDR2 FNYEAQ. The CDR3 loop is CASSLRQGTDTQYF. The CDR3 DNA reads as TGTGCCAGCAGCTTGAGGCAGGGGACAGATACGCAGTATTTT.

This clonotype was counted many times. The rearrangement uses TRBV7-9 and TRBJ2-1; 11 bases are a match to TRBD1. J lost 8 bases, V lost 3 bases, and 9 bases had no gene match. From germline, CDR1 is SEHNR and CDR2 FQNEAQ (reference sequence). This CDR3 spans 16 amino acids. The chain's CDR3 is CASSFVGQGAGDEQFF. For the CDR3, the DNA is TGTGCCAGCAGCTTTGTCGGACAGGGGGCCGGGGATGAGCAGTTCTTC.

This clonotype was recorded at least ten times. J is TRBJ2-1 and V is TRBV4-1; the match to TRBD1 covers 8 bases. The germline V gene encodes CDR1 MGHRA and CDR2 YSYEKL. There are 14 residues in the CDR3. Unmatched junction bases numbered 8, after V lost 4 bases and J lost 9 bases. DNA of the CDR3: TGCGCCAGCAGCCGGACAGGGCTCGAAGGTGAGCAGTTCTTC. Its protein product is CASSRTGLEGEQFF.

A few counts support this clonotype. The chain carries TRBV29-1 and TRBJ1-2; D is unresolved. The CDR3 totals 13 residues. CDR1 SQVTM and CDR2 ANQGSEA come from the germline V gene. Trimming took off 4 bases at V and 0 bases at J, with 9 bases between the two ends. For the CDR3, the DNA is TGCAGCGTTGTACAGTCTTCTAACTATGGCTACACCTTC. As protein: CSVVQSSNYGYTF.

The chain joins TRBV6-5 to TRBJ1-5; D perhaps matches TRBD1 (5 bases). The CDR3 sequence is 15 residues long. Between the trimmed V and J ends, which lost 0 bases and 6 bases, there was a span of 12 bases. The V gene's germline CDR1 is MNHEY and CDR2 SVGAGI. CDR3 residues: CASSYSSRVRQPQHF. In DNA form, the CDR3 reads TGTGCCAGCAGTTACTCAAGCAGGGTCCGTCAGCCCCAGCATTTT.